The clone carrying this TCR beta chain was observed many times. What it binds is not known. This specimen belongs to a study of T-cell memory formation after mild COVID-19. TCR alpha and TCR beta cDNA libraries carrying sample barcodes and UMIs came from 5'RACE with constant-segment primers. TCRdb fed the 5' RACE reads into MiXCR, producing one record per CDR3 protein. The repertoire consists of nearly 250,000 distinct CDR3 sequences, with approximately 15% occurring once and the leading ten covering over 2%. General study points: Clones that contracted from day 15 to 85 had balanced CD4/CD8; later expanders were CD4+ biased. Second-wave clones reaching peak frequency on day 37 lacked confirmed SARS-CoV-2 specificity. Pre-infection memory contained some responding clones, which suggested that cross-reactive memory had joined.

The CDR3 spans 15 residues. V dropped 4 bases and J dropped 1 base, with 11 bases sitting between them. Germline loops: CDR1 DFQATT, CDR2 SNEGSKA (reference sequence). The receptor was derived from an adult woman who had mild COVID-19 (a few samples of this study predate the infection). Cell type and time point are not known. The specimen sequenced was PBMCs or a T cell subset sorted from them (not recorded which). This chain links TRBV20-1 with TRBJ1-6; D not resolved. CDR3 DNA sequence: TGCAGTGCTAAGGAGAAGGGTTCCTATAATTCACCCCTCCACTTT. Amino acids: CSAKEKGSYNSPLHF.